Presented here are 30 T cell receptor beta chains from one specimen sequenced in a study of prognosis after radiotherapy for stage I lung cancer. With two-round multiplex PCR, TCR beta CDR3 sequences were amplified from genomic DNA. Individual primers that were specific to each TRBV and TRBJ gene served in first-round PCR. Each CDR3 protein is one row after TCRdb ran MiXCR on the multiplex PCR reads. The table shows 30,000 or so distinct CDR3 sequences, with 35% to 45% occurring only once. The sample was PBMCs, taken before or after stereotactic body radiation therapy (not recorded which). These receptor sequences come from a donor aged 50 or older with non-small cell lung cancer.

The chain has TRBV6-2 or TRBV6-3 and TRBJ2-7; 8 positions agree with TRBD1. With 5 bases clipped from V and 10 bases from J, the junction kept 16 bases outside the gene matches. Germline values: CDR1 MNHEY, CDR2 SVGEGT. CDR3 size: 15 residues. The CDR3 DNA reads TGTGCCAGCAGTGATGGGGGACAGGACATCTACTATCAGTACTTC. Encoded protein: CASSDGGQDIYYQYF.

This clonotype rates as medium-sized. The V gene is TRBV6-2 or TRBV6-3, the J gene TRBJ2-3, with D perhaps matching TRBD2 (6 bases). The CDR3 is 14 amino acids. Germline loops: CDR1 MNHEY, CDR2 SVGEGT. V gave up 7 bases and J gave up 0 bases, with 11 bases separating them. As DNA, the CDR3 is TGTGCCAGCACCGCGGGGCATAGCACAGATACGCAGTATTTT. It yields the protein CASTAGHSTDTQYF.

A few counts support this clonotype. A much larger clone differs from this one at a single base, so this may be a read error. V and J are TRBV7-9 and TRBJ1-1; possible D gene TRBD1, 5 bases. CDR1 is SEHNR, CDR2 FQNEAQ, per germline (reference sequence). The CDR3 runs to 15 residues. The ends were cut back, 5 bases at V and 4 bases at J, with 17 bases in the middle. CDR3 bases: TGTGCCAGCAGCCCTAGCGGGGGGGGAGCCACTGAAGCTTTCTTT. Residues: CASSPSGGGATEAFF.

Comments on this clonotype: Relative to the germline gene, one junction end is altered; a read error may explain this. V usage is TRBV6-2 or TRBV6-3 and J usage is TRBJ1-5; D remains unclear. The CDR3 spans 14 residues. Germline V gene lookup returns CDR1 MNHEY and CDR2 SVGEGT. Here the CDR3 reads CTSSEGGRNQHQHF. In DNA form, the CDR3 reads TGTACCAGCAGTGAAGGCGGCCGTAATCAGCACCAGCATTTT.

The V call is TRBV7-6, the J call TRBJ2-3, with 14 bases fitting TRBD2. J gave up 4 bases and V 5 bases, and 8 bases lay outside the gene matches. Germline CDR1 reads SGHVS; CDR2 reads FNYEAQ. The CDR3 is 17 residues long. CDR3 sequence: CASSPGTSGSIPDTQYF. CDR3 sequence (DNA): TGTGCCAGCAGCCCAGGGACTAGCGGGAGTATCCCAGATACGCAGTATTTT.

V gene TRBV27 combines with J gene TRBJ2-1; D gene ambiguous. The CDR3 sequence is 10 residues long. In germline, CDR1 is MNHEY, CDR2 SMNVEV (reference sequence). V was pared by 6 bases and J by 13 bases, with 10 bases between. DNA of the CDR3: TGTGCCAGCAGAGACAATTATCAGTTCTTC. Translating gives CASRDNYQFF.

Within the sample, this clonotype is medium-sized (0.01 to 0.1%). V gene TRBV12-3 or TRBV12-4 combines with J gene TRBJ1-6; 11 bases align to TRBD1. The CDR3 sequence is 14 residues long. Losses at the gene ends were 3 bases for V and 10 bases for J; bases not matched to a gene: 2. Here the CDR3 DNA reads TGTGCCAGCAGTTTCGGGACAGGGGGGTCACCCCTCCACTTT. Translation gives CASSFGTGGSPLHF.

The chain couples TRBV28 to TRBJ2-3; 7 nucleotides line up with TRBD1. Germline V gene data show CDR1 as MDHEN and CDR2 as SYDVKM. Trimming removed 5 bases from V and 0 bases from J; junction bases left unmatched: 5. CDR3 length: 15 residues. The CDR3, as DNA: TGTGCCAGCAGTACCCGGGACAGCAGCACAGATACGCAGTATTTT. The encoded protein is CASSTRDSSTDTQYF.

This rearrangement joins TRBV10-3 to TRBJ2-7; tentatively, D is TRBD1 (6 bases). Germline V gene sequence: CDR1 ENHRY, CDR2 SYGVKD. V lost 3 bases to trimming and J lost 7 bases, with 19 bases between them. The CDR3 spans 15 residues. This CDR3 reads CAISERQVSFREQYF. CDR3 DNA: TGTGCCATCAGTGAAAGACAGGTGTCTTTTCGGGAGCAGTACTTC.

V usage is TRBV3-1 and J usage is TRBJ1-3; perhaps TRBD1 as D (6 bases). Trimming removed 1 base from V and 4 bases from J, with 11 bases in between. The CDR3 has 15 residues. Germline V gene lookup returns CDR1 LGHDT and CDR2 YNNKEL (reference sequence). The CDR3 DNA sequence: TGTGCCAGCAGCCAAGTCGGCGGGGGCGGAAACACCATATATTTT. Translating gives CASSQVGGGGNTIYF.

Turning to this clonotype: This clone may be a read error of a much larger clone one base away. The chain recombines TRBV4-1 with TRBJ2-1, with 9 bases that match TRBD1. Germline CDR1 reads MGHRA; CDR2 reads YSYEKL. The CDR3 contains 14 residues. Here the CDR3 DNA reads TGCGCCAGCAGTCGCGGACAGGGGTGGAATGAGAAGTTCTTC. This gives the protein CASSRGQGWNEKFF.

This clonotype was observed many times. This chain uses TRBV5-6 with TRBJ1-2; TRBD1 is a possible D gene (6 bases). Trimming cost V 3 bases and J 5 bases, with 11 bases left between them. This CDR3 is 13 amino acids long. In germline, CDR1 is SGHDT, CDR2 YYEEEE. This chain's CDR3 is CASSSEGVYGYTF. CDR3 nucleotide sequence: TGTGCCAGCAGCTCGGAGGGGGTTTATGGCTACACCTTC.

This clonotype was seen many times. The chain has TRBV18 and TRBJ2-5; D is ambiguous. Germline CDR1 and CDR2: KGHSH and LQKENI. This CDR3 is 13 amino acids long. V was shortened by 6 bases and J by 5 bases, with 13 bases between the two germline ends. In DNA, the CDR3 is TGTGCCAGCTCCCGACACAAATGGGAGACCCAGTACTTC. Translated: CASSRHKWETQYF.

Many counts were recorded for this clonotype. The chain employs TRBV4-1 and TRBJ1-2; tentative D call: TRBD1 (5 bases). The V gene's germline CDR1 is MGHRA and CDR2 YSYEKL. Between the trimmed V and J ends, which lost 3 bases and 8 bases, there was a span of 19 bases. The CDR3 covers 15 residues. CDR3 nucleotide sequence: TGCGCCAGCAGCCATGGGGCCGGGCCATTGAGGGGCTACACCTTC. Translated: CASSHGAGPLRGYTF.

Note on this clonotype: One end of the junction varies from germline; a read error may be responsible. The chain joins TRBV9 to TRBJ1-2, with D unresolved. CDR1 and CDR2 from the germline V gene are SGDLS and YYNGEE. The length of the CDR3 is 15 residues. CDR3 protein: CAISVGDGRDYGYTF. The CDR3, as DNA: TGTGCCATCAGCGTAGGTGATGGGAGGGACTATGGCTACACCTTC.

The chain is built from TRBV6-8 and TRBJ2-7; 8 bases fit TRBD2. Germline V gene lookup returns CDR1 MNHGY and CDR2 SAAAGT. V lost 7 bases and J lost 10; bases outside the gene matches: 15. The CDR3 loop spans 14 amino acids. The DNA for the CDR3 is TGTGCCAGCATCAGGCGGGGACTAGGCCTGGATCAGTACTTC. It is translated as CASIRRGLGLDQYF.

This clonotype has a count of ten or more. DNA for the CDR3: TGTGCCAGCAGTGTCCTTGTAAGCCCTGGAAACACCATATATTTT. It is translated as CASSVLVSPGNTIYF. V gene TRBV2 combines with J gene TRBJ1-3, with D hard to call. In germline, CDR1 is SNHLY, CDR2 FYNNEI. The V gene lost 4 bases and the J gene lost 2 bases, with 12 bases spanning the gap. The CDR3 sequence is 15 residues long.

V and J are TRBV11-2 and TRBJ2-5, with a weak D call TRBD1 (5 bases). V was pared by 5 bases and J by 4 bases, with 26 bases between. There are 18 residues in the CDR3. CDR1 and CDR2 from the germline V gene are SGHAT and FQNNGV. The CDR3 nucleotides read TGTGCCAGCAGCCCCTATCTCATAAGGGGCGCCGGTGCAGAGACCCAGTACTTC. It codes for CASSPYLIRGAGAETQYF.

The V gene is TRBV7-2, the J gene TRBJ2-3; D is unresolved. Trimming left V 6 bases short and J 0 bases short, with 7 bases between. The CDR3 spans 13 residues. Looked up from germline, CDR1 is SGHTA and CDR2 is FQGNSA. The CDR3 is CASRFSSTDTQYF. The CDR3 nucleotides read TGTGCCAGCAGATTCTCCAGCACAGATACGCAGTATTTT. Combining the CDR3 with reference TRBV7-2 and TRBJ2-3 gives the whole variable domain GAGVSQSPSNKVTEKGKDVELRCDPISGHTALYWYRQSLGQGLEFLIYFQGNSAPDKSGLPSDRFSAERTGGSVSTLTIQRTQQEDSAVYLCASRFSSTDTQYFGPGTRLTVL.

This clonotype was counted ten times or more. As DNA, the CDR3 is TGTGCCATCAGCGGGTCACAACAGCCCCAGCATTTT. Translating it yields CAISGSQQPQHF. The chain employs TRBV10-3 and TRBJ1-5, with D unresolved. V gave up 6 bases and J gave up 7 bases, with 10 bases separating them. The CDR3 is 12 amino acids. Germline V lookup: CDR1 ENHRY, CDR2 SYGVKD.

In this sample, this clonotype turned up many times. The chain links TRBV9 to TRBJ2-3, with 8 bases matching TRBD1. The V gene end was trimmed by 2 bases and the J gene end by 4 bases; junction bases not matched to a gene: 9. The CDR3 is 16 residues long. Germline lookup yields CDR1 SGDLS and CDR2 YYNGEE. The CDR3 region is CASSVGQGAAADTQYF. The CDR3 coding sequence is TGTGCCAGCAGCGTTGGGCAGGGGGCAGCGGCAGATACGCAGTATTTT. Based on the CDR3 plus reference TRBV9 and TRBJ2-3, the full variable domain is DSGVTQTPKHLITATGQRVTLRCSPRSGDLSVYWYQQSLDQGLQFLIQYYNGEERAKGNILERFSAQQFPDLHSELNLSSLELGDSALYFCASSVGQGAAADTQYFGPGTRLTVL.

Details on this clonotype: A read error may account for a junction end that differs from germline. This chain links TRBV6-4 with TRBJ2-3, with D maybe TRBD2 (5 bases). This CDR3 region has 15 residues. CDR1 MRHNA and CDR2 SNTAGT come from the germline V gene. CDR3 amino acids: CASSLDAPSTDTKYF. The CDR3 region has the DNA TGTGCCAGCAGTCTCGACGCACCTAGCACAGATACGAAGTATTTT.

This clonotype was counted many times. V and J are TRBV9 and TRBJ2-1; D is tentatively TRBD1 or TRBD2 (5 bases each). V gave up 3 bases and J gave up 4 bases, with 14 bases separating them. Germline V gives CDR1 SGDLS, CDR2 YYNGEE. The CDR3 spans 15 residues. The CDR3: CASSDGEGQYNEQFF. In nucleotides, the CDR3 is TGTGCCAGCAGCGACGGGGAAGGACAATACAATGAGCAGTTCTTC.

Note on this clonotype: A read error is the likely source, as a far larger clone sits one nucleotide away. The chain employs TRBV6-5 and TRBJ2-5; weak D call: TRBD2 (5 bases). CDR1 is MNHEY and CDR2 is SVGAGI in the germline V gene. CDR3 length: 13 amino acids. DNA for the CDR3: TGTGCCAGCAGTTACTCCGGAGGTGATGAGAAGTTCTTC. It translates to CASSYSGGDEKFF.

This clonotype came up many times. CDR3 sequence: CSATRDREAFF. DNA for the CDR3: TGCAGTGCTACAAGGGACAGGGAAGCTTTCTTT. The chain is built from TRBV20-1 and TRBJ1-1; TRBD1 matches at 8 bases. The J segment lost 8 bases and the V segment lost 4 bases, leaving 3 bases of the junction unmatched. Germline CDR1 and CDR2: DFQATT and SNEGSKA (reference sequence). CDR3 length equals 11 residues.

The chain carries TRBV9 and TRBJ2-1; 10 nucleotides line up with TRBD2. There are 16 residues in the CDR3. Germline CDR1 reads SGDLS; CDR2 reads YYNGEE. V lost 0 bases to trimming and J lost 7 bases; unmatched junction nucleotides: 7. The CDR3 coding sequence is TGTGCCAGCAGCGTAGCCCCCGGGACTAGCGCTAATGAGCAGTTCTTC. Its protein is CASSVAPGTSANEQFF.

This clonotype came up many times. At one of its ends the junction is not consistent with the germline gene, which may arise from a read error. V and J are TRBV12-3 or TRBV12-4 and TRBJ2-3; D not certain. The CDR3 loop spans 13 amino acids. For the CDR3, the DNA is TGTGCCAGCAGTTTAGGTAGCACCGATACGCAGTATTTT. This gives the protein CASSLGSTDTQYF.

This chain uses TRBV7-2 with TRBJ2-7, with 9 bases identical to TRBD2. This CDR3 contains 14 residues. The germline V gene encodes CDR1 SGHTA and CDR2 FQGNSA. The junction had 8 bases not matched to a gene; V was cut back by 7 bases and J by 4 bases. The DNA of the CDR3 is TGTGCCAGCATCTTTCGCGGGAGGGCATACGAGCAGTACTTC. Translated: CASIFRGRAYEQYF.

This clonotype was observed many times. With a much larger clone just one base away, this may be a read error. This sequence joins TRBV5-6 and TRBJ1-2; 8 bases align to TRBD1. V shed 3 bases and J 3 bases; nucleotides not matched to a gene: 1. The CDR3 runs to 13 residues. CDR1 and CDR2 (germline): SGHDT, YYEEEE. In DNA form, the CDR3 reads TGTGCCAGCAGCTCGGGACAGGACTATGGCTACACCTTC. This translates into CASSSGQDYGYTF.

Only a few counts were recorded for this clonotype. One base separates it from a far larger clone, so it is likely a read error. The J gene is TRBJ1-6, the V gene TRBV6-4, with TRBD1 identical over 7 bases. J gave up 10 bases and V 5 bases, and 8 bases lay outside the gene matches. Germline CDR1 reads MRHNA; CDR2 reads SNTAGT. The CDR3 covers 14 residues. CDR3 region: CASSSNRGWSPLHF. CDR3 nucleotide sequence: TGTGCCAGCAGTTCGAACAGGGGTTGGTCACCCCTCCACTTT.